A single TCR beta chain is shown here with its context. Sequencing used immunoSEQ multiplex PCR; TCRdb keeps in-frame clones, though not all of them. Of about 13,000 clones listed, just under 95% are singletons. The record originates from a study of technical replicates of blood from a few donors. The CDR3 is 19 amino acids. The chain is built from TRBV1 and TRBJ1-5; the table's D call, TRBD1, has no DNA check behind it. TRBV1 is a recognized pseudogene. Sequenced sample: PBMCs. The source is a human donor in good health. The CDR3 loop is CTSSQVGTRLKNSNQPQHF. The CDR3 bases are TGCACCAGCAGCCAAGTGGGGACACGTCTAAAGAATAGCAATCAGCCCCAGCATTTT.